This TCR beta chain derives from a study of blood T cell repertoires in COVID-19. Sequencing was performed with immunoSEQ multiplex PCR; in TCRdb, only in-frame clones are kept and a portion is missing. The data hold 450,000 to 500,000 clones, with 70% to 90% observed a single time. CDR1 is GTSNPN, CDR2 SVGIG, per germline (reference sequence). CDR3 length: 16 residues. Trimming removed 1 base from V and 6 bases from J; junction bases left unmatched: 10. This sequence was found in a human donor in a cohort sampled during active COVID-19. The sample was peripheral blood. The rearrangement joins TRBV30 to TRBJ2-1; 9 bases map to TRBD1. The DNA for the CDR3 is TGTGCCTGGAGTGCCCTGACAGGGGGTAGAAGCAATGAGCAGTTCTTC. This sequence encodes CAWSALTGGRSNEQFF.